The rows below give T cell receptor beta chains drawn from one sample of a study of T cell repertoires in cytomegalovirus infection. TCRdb ran MiXCR on the reads and lists one entry per CDR3 protein. Of about 27,000 distinct CDR3 sequences listed, 15% to 20% are singletons. No antigens are known for them. Sequenced material: CD8+ T cells from cultured PBMCs, taken from culture after CMV antigen stimulation. These receptors were obtained from a human donor in good health (CMV status not recorded). Some clones in this sample may be carry-over from other donors' samples. Each CDR3 is given with its conserved first and last residue. The order of the fields is D gene, V gene, J gene, clone size, CDR3 length, CDR3 DNA, CDR3 protein. D genes are given only for firm matches. Clone size, where shown, is once, few, many, or a class for clones that have expanded.

.,TRBV7-9,TRBJ1-1,few,12,TGTGCCAGCACCAGTGAGGACACTGAAGCTTTCTTT,CASTSEDTEAFF
TRBD1,TRBV7-4,TRBJ2-7,.,15,TGTGCCAGCAGCTTGGGGGCAGGGGGCAACTACGAGCAGTACTTC,CASSLGAGGNYEQYF
TRBD2,TRBV28,TRBJ2-3,.,16,TGTGCCAGCAGTTCCAGGACTAGTTGGAACCCAGATACGCAGTATTTT,CASSSRTSWNPDTQYF
TRBD2,TRBV7-2,TRBJ2-4,.,16,TGTGCCAGCAGCCAACTCGCGGGAGGAGCCAAAAACATTCAGTACTTC,CASSQLAGGAKNIQYF
.,TRBV4-2,TRBJ2-3,few,14,TGTGCCAGCAGCCAAGTTGAAGCGACAGATACGCAGTATTTT,CASSQVEATDTQYF
.,TRBV12-3/TRBV12-4,TRBJ2-5,few,16,TGTGCCAGCAGTTCCCTCGGGGCGATGAGGGAGGAGACCCAGTACTTC,CASSSLGAMREETQYF
TRBD2,TRBV7-2,TRBJ2-5,few,14,TGTGCCAGCGTCCCGCGGGAGGCTCAAGAGACCCAGTACTTC,CASVPREAQETQYF
.,TRBV12-3/TRBV12-4,TRBJ2-1,few,14,TGTGCCAGCAGTCCTGCAGGAGGCTACAATGAGCAGTTCTTC,CASSPAGGYNEQFF
.,TRBV7-3,TRBJ2-1,.,15,TGTGCCAGCAGCCGGGGGGAGGGGGCGGGTGGTGAGCAGTTCTTC,CASSRGEGAGGEQFF
.,TRBV7-2,TRBJ2-1,.,14,TGTGCCAGCAGCCCTTGGACTTACCACAATGAGCAGTTCTTC,CASSPWTYHNEQFF
TRBD2,TRBV28,TRBJ2-7,.,16,TGTGCCAGCAGCCCCAGTGGGGTAGCGGGAAGGGACGAGCAGTACTTC,CASSPSGVAGRDEQYF
.,TRBV9,TRBJ1-6,.,15,TGTGCCAGCAGCGTAGAAGGGACAACAAATTCACCCCTCCACTTT,CASSVEGTTNSPLHF
.,TRBV7-2,TRBJ2-3,.,16,TGTGCCAGCAGCTTAGTAATGGGGGACCCCATGGATACGCAGTATTTT,CASSLVMGDPMDTQYF
.,TRBV15,TRBJ2-5,few,13,TGTGCCACCAGCAGGAGGAGGCAGGAGACCCAGTACTTC,CATSRRRQETQYF
.,TRBV4-3,TRBJ2-2,many,13,TGCGCCAGCAGCCAAAGATCCAGCGGGGAGCTGTTTTTT,CASSQRSSGELFF
TRBD2,TRBV18,TRBJ2-5,few,16,TGTGCCAGCTCACCTTTAGCGGGAGAGAGCCAAGAGACCCAGTACTTC,CASSPLAGESQETQYF
.,TRBV19,TRBJ2-1,few,14,TGTGCCAGTAGAGAGGTGGGAGTGAAGAGTGAGCAGTTCTTC,CASREVGVKSEQFF
.,TRBV10-2,TRBJ2-1,few,15,TGCGCCAGTAGAATTAGCGGAGTCAATTACAATGAGCAGTTCTTC,CASRISGVNYNEQFF
TRBD1,TRBV7-9,TRBJ2-7,.,14,TGTGCCAGCAGCCACCGGGACAGGCCCTACGAGCAGTACTTC,CASSHRDRPYEQYF
TRBD1,TRBV18,TRBJ2-4,.,14,TGTGCCAGCTCGGGGGAGAAGGGGGCTTACATTCAGTACTTC,CASSGEKGAYIQYF
TRBD2,TRBV7-6,TRBJ2-1,.,20,TGTGCCAGCAGCCCCCCCCTGGGTCCGACTAGCGGGAGCCCCTACAATGAGCAGTTCTTC,CASSPPLGPTSGSPYNEQFF
TRBD1,TRBV13,TRBJ2-5,.,16,TGTGCCAGCAGCTTGTGGGACAGGGGGCTCCAAGAGACCCAGTACTTC,CASSLWDRGLQETQYF
.,TRBV11-2,TRBJ2-7,many,16,TGTGCCAGCAGCTCCCCCCCCGGGGGAGTGGCCTACGAGCAGTACTTC,CASSSPPGGVAYEQYF
TRBD2,TRBV5-1,TRBJ2-3,.,15,TGCGCCAGCAGCCCGGGGGGGCTTCTCTTGGATACGCAGTATTTT,CASSPGGLLLDTQYF
TRBD1,TRBV11-3,TRBJ1-3,many,13,TGTGCCAGTCGACAGGGGCCTGGAAACACCATATATTTT,CASRQGPGNTIYF
TRBD2,TRBV9,TRBJ2-3,.,16,TGTGCCAGCAGCGAGGGACTAGCGGGGATCACAGATACGCAGTATTTT,CASSEGLAGITDTQYF
.,TRBV12-3/TRBV12-4,TRBJ2-3,.,17,TGTGCCAGCAGTTTAGGTAGTTGGCTTAGAAGCACAGATACGCAGTATTTT,CASSLGSWLRSTDTQYF
.,TRBV14,TRBJ1-1,.,13,TGTGCCAGCAGCCAAGTGGCAGGGTCTGAAGCTTTCTTT,CASSQVAGSEAFF
.,TRBV13,TRBJ2-1,many,11,TGTGCCAGCAGCTTAAGGGAGGAGCAGTTCTTC,CASSLREEQFF
TRBD1,TRBV7-2,TRBJ2-2,.,16,TGTGCCAGCAGCATACGGACAGGGATTTCTCCCGGGGAGCTGTTTTTT,CASSIRTGISPGELFF
.,TRBV29-1,TRBJ1-1,few,12,TGCAGCGTCACACAGGGAGACACTGAAGCTTTCTTT,CSVTQGDTEAFF
TRBD1,TRBV27,TRBJ2-1,.,13,TGTGCCAGCAGACCGGACAGGGGGAATGAGCAGTTCTTC,CASRPDRGNEQFF
.,TRBV7-9,TRBJ2-2,many,15,TGTGCCAGCAGAAAGACAGAAACGAACACCGGGGAGCTGTTTTTT,CASRKTETNTGELFF
TRBD1,TRBV12-5,TRBJ1-5,few,21,TGTGCTAGTGGTTCCCGCATAGGGGACAGGGTTACTTTGGGGGGAAATCAGCCCCAGCATTTT,CASGSRIGDRVTLGGNQPQHF
.,TRBV5-5,TRBJ1-5,few,15,TGTGCCAGCAGCTTGGGGCAGGGATGGAGTCAGCCCCAGCATTTT,CASSLGQGWSQPQHF
.,TRBV23-1,TRBJ2-7,many,18,TGCGCCAGCAGTCCCCCCGGGGATCTACCTTCTTTTTTGTACGAGCAGTACTTC,CASSPPGDLPSFLYEQYF
TRBD1,TRBV27,TRBJ2-6,few,18,TGTGCCAGCAGTACCCGGACAGGGGGCGCCCCTGGGGCCAACGTCCTGACTTTC,CASSTRTGGAPGANVLTF
.,TRBV14,TRBJ1-1,few,14,TGTGCCAGCAGCCAAGAAATGAGTCGGGGGAGGACTTTCTTT,CASSQEMSRGRTFF
.,TRBV11-1,TRBJ2-7,few,13,TGTGCCAGCCAAACGGACGGGTCCTACGAGCAGTACTTC,CASQTDGSYEQYF
TRBD1,TRBV12-3/TRBV12-4,TRBJ1-5,few,15,TGTGCCAGCAGCTCCACAGGGGCAGGAAATCAGCCCCAGCATTTT,CASSSTGAGNQPQHF
TRBD1,TRBV12-3/TRBV12-4,TRBJ1-2,.,14,TGTGCCAGCAGTACGACAGGGGGCGTCTATGGCTACACCTTC,CASSTTGGVYGYTF
TRBD1,TRBV6-2/TRBV6-3,TRBJ1-5,.,15,TGTGCCAGCAGTCCCAGGGGGGAACACAATCAGCCCCAGCATTTT,CASSPRGEHNQPQHF
.,TRBV6-5,TRBJ1-1,many,14,TGTGCCAGCAGCCCTACCTCAGGGAGGACTGAAGCTTTCTTT,CASSPTSGRTEAFF
TRBD1,TRBV2,TRBJ1-1,.,16,TGTGCCAGCAGGGCACGGACAGGCATACCGAACACTGAAGCTTTCTTT,CASRARTGIPNTEAFF
.,TRBV7-2,TRBJ1-1,few,14,TGTGCCAGCAGCCAGGACCTCCGCCGGGCCGAAGCTTTCTTT,CASSQDLRRAEAFF
.,TRBV6-1,TRBJ2-5,few,14,TGTGCCAGCAGTGAAGAGATTAAGCCCCAGACCCAGTACTTC,CASSEEIKPQTQYF
.,TRBV7-2,TRBJ1-3,.,15,TGTGCCAGCAGCTTAGTTCCTGGGGCCGGAAACACCATATATTTT,CASSLVPGAGNTIYF
.,TRBV28,TRBJ1-1,.,15,TGTGCCAGCAGTCTAATAGGACATGCTAACACTGAAGCTTTCTTT,CASSLIGHANTEAFF
.,TRBV7-2,TRBJ2-1,.,12,TGTGCCAGCAGCTTAAAACAGGTTGAGCAGTTCTTC,CASSLKQVEQFF
.,TRBV4-3,TRBJ2-1,hyperexpanded,18,TGCGCCAGCAGCCAAGATTGGAGTAGTTTTGGAAGCTACAATGAGCAGTTCTTC,CASSQDWSSFGSYNEQFF
.,TRBV20-1,TRBJ1-1,few,12,TGCGGAGCCCCGGAGGGAGGCACTGAAGCTTTCTTT,CGAPEGGTEAFF
.,TRBV27,TRBJ2-1,.,17,TGTGCCAGCAGTTTAAGTCTCCCGGGGGCGCGTTCGGATGAGCAGTTCTTC,CASSLSLPGARSDEQFF
.,TRBV7-2,TRBJ2-7,.,16,TGTGCCAGCAGCTTAGAAGGCCAGGTTAGTTCCTACGAGCAGTACTTC,CASSLEGQVSSYEQYF